These 23 T cell receptor beta chains originate from one sample sequenced in a study of cytomegalovirus exposure and HLA in healthy donors. This PCR relied on a set of 60 Vbeta primers and 13 Jbeta primers. Repertoires were generated with immunoSEQ multiplex PCR, while TCRdb's copy carries only in-frame clones and drops some. In the table there are more than 80,000 clones, approximately 81% of which are singletons. What was sequenced was PBMCs. The source is a middle-aged woman in good health and CMV-seropositive.

The chain combines TRBV10-3 with TRBJ2-7; 9 bases are shared with TRBD1. This CDR3 comprises 14 residues. CDR1 and CDR2 from the germline V gene are ENHRY and SYGVKD. V dropped 7 bases and J dropped 5; count of bases not matched to a gene: 9. The CDR3 spells CAITPGQGTHEQYF. CDR3 bases: TGTGCCATCACTCCGGGACAGGGTACCCACGAGCAGTACTTC.

This clone has just a few counts. In DNA form, the CDR3 reads TGTGCCAGTAGTTGGGGCAGGGAAAATCAGCCCCAGCATTTT. Amino acid sequence: CASSWGRENQPQHF. The chain employs TRBV19 and TRBJ1-5, with D possibly TRBD1 on 5 matching bases. The V and J ends lost 5 bases and 4 bases respectively, with 12 bases between them. CDR1 is LNHDA, CDR2 SQIVND, per germline (reference sequence). The CDR3 is made up of 14 amino acids.

J is TRBJ1-1 and V is TRBV27, with TRBD1 matching over 7 bases. The germline V gene encodes CDR1 MNHEY and CDR2 SMNVEV (reference sequence). The CDR3 runs 15 residues. The junction had 7 bases not matched to a gene; V was cut back by 4 bases and J by 2 bases. The CDR3 coding sequence is TGTGCCAGCAGTTCCTATTGGGACAGTAACACTGAAGCTTTCTTT. Protein: CASSSYWDSNTEAFF.

The chain carries TRBV6-5 and TRBJ2-7; TRBD1 might be the D (6 bases). CDR1 is MNHEY, CDR2 SVGAGI, per germline. The CDR3 has 13 amino acids. V gave up 8 bases and J gave up 2 bases, with 13 bases separating them. This chain's CDR3 is CASQTGFPYEQYF. CDR3 nucleotides: TGTGCCAGCCAGACAGGATTTCCCTACGAGCAGTACTTC.

Here the CDR3 DNA reads TGTGCCAGCAGCTTGTCTAGCGGGAGCTACGAGCAGTACTTC. This codes for CASSLSSGSYEQYF. The J gene is TRBJ2-7, the V gene TRBV7-2; 10 bases are a match to TRBD2. This CDR3 has 14 residues. From germline, CDR1 is SGHTA and CDR2 FQGNSA. V shed 3 bases and J 3 bases; nucleotides not matched to a gene: 2.

The V and J genes are TRBV5-1 and TRBJ2-7; the D gene is possibly TRBD1 (5 bases). Germline values: CDR1 SGHRS, CDR2 YFSETQ. This CDR3 is built from 17 residues. Trimming cost V 3 bases and J 4 bases, with 23 bases left between them. CDR3 DNA: TGCGCCAGCAGCTCCCGAGGTGGGGCTTCATTAATTTACGAGCAGTACTTC. It codes for CASSSRGGASLIYEQYF.

The chain couples TRBV19 to TRBJ2-7; perhaps TRBD2 as D (5 bases). The CDR3 loop spans 14 amino acids. The V gene lost 3 bases and the J gene lost 7 bases, with 16 bases spanning the gap. Per germline, CDR1 LNHDA and CDR2 SQIVND (reference sequence). The CDR3 DNA reads TGTGCCAGTAGTATTGGACTCCCTAGTCGGGAGCAGTACTTC. Its protein is CASSIGLPSREQYF.

The chain joins TRBV2 to TRBJ1-2; no firm D call. The CDR3 has 13 residues. The germline V and J ends were trimmed by 2 bases and 8 bases, with 12 bases remaining between them. Germline values: CDR1 SNHLY, CDR2 FYNNEI. In nucleotides, the CDR3 is TGTGCCAGCAGTGAACTAAGTTCGGGGGGCTACACCTTC. This gives the protein CASSELSSGGYTF. Based on the CDR3 plus reference TRBV2 and TRBJ1-2, the full variable domain is EPEVTQTPSHQVTQMGQEVILRCVPISNHLYFYWYRQILGQKVEFLVSFYNNEISEKSEIFDDQFSVERPDGSNFTLKIRSTKLEDSAMYFCASSELSSGGYTFGSGTRLTVV.

The V and J genes are TRBV7-2 and TRBJ1-2, with TRBD1 matching 8 bases. Per germline, CDR1 SGHTA and CDR2 FQGNSA. J was trimmed by 8 bases and V by 5 bases; bases with no gene match: 10. The CDR3 has 14 residues. The CDR3 sequence is CASSTTGAGLGYTF. As DNA, the CDR3 is TGTGCCAGCAGCACGACAGGGGCAGGGTTGGGCTACACCTTC. The full variable domain, in which reference TRBV7-2 and TRBJ1-2 provide the parts outside the CDR3, is GAGVSQSPSNKVTEKGKDVELRCDPISGHTALYWYRQSLGQGLEFLIYFQGNSAPDKSGLPSDRFSAERTGGSVSTLTIQRTQQEDSAVYLCASSTTGAGLGYTFGSGTRLTVV.

The rearrangement joins TRBV6-6 to TRBJ1-5, with 8 bases fitting TRBD1. Per the germline V gene, CDR1 is MNHNY and CDR2 is SVGAGI (reference sequence). Trimming cost V 8 bases and J 6 bases; bases outside gene matches: 3. This CDR3 region has 12 residues. In nucleotides, the CDR3 is TGTGCCAGCCAGGGGGCTAGTCAGCCCCAGCATTTT. This sequence encodes CASQGASQPQHF.

The chain combines TRBV27 with TRBJ1-2; D remains ambiguous. The V and J ends lost 3 bases and 0 bases respectively, with 8 bases between them. The CDR3 runs 14 residues. Germline V CDR1 and CDR2: MNHEY, SMNVEV (reference sequence). The CDR3 DNA reads TGTGCCAGCAGTTTTACCGGTACTAACTATGGCTACACCTTC. Translation gives CASSFTGTNYGYTF.

A word on this clone: Germline is not matched at one junction end, which may reflect a read error. The rearrangement uses TRBV7-7 and TRBJ1-4, with D maybe TRBD1 (5 bases). This CDR3 comprises 16 residues. In germline, CDR1 is SSHAT, CDR2 FNYEAQ (reference sequence). The CDR3 sequence: CASSLASRQSNEKLFF. The CDR3 DNA is TGTGCTAGCAGCTTAGCGTCGAGACAGAGCAATGAAAAACTGTTTTTT.

The gene calls are TRBV30 and TRBJ2-4; 8 nucleotides align to TRBD1. The V gene's germline CDR1 is GTSNPN and CDR2 SVGIG (reference sequence). V lost 0 bases and J lost 0; bases outside the gene matches: 13. This CDR3 comprises 19 residues. CDR3: CAWSVPRDRSFLAKNIQYF. CDR3 sequence (DNA): TGTGCCTGGAGTGTTCCCCGGGACAGGAGCTTCCTAGCCAAAAACATTCAGTACTTC.

The CDR3 DNA reads as TGTGCCGGAAAACAGGGGGCAGGTGAAAAACTGTTTTTT. It yields the protein CAGKQGAGEKLFF. The chain is built from TRBV2 and TRBJ1-4; TRBD1 matches at 9 bases. The J segment lost 7 bases and the V segment lost 11 bases, leaving 8 bases of the junction unmatched. Per the germline V gene, CDR1 is SNHLY and CDR2 is FYNNEI. This CDR3 comprises 13 residues. Variable domain in full (rest from reference TRBV2 and TRBJ1-4): EPEVTQTPSHQVTQMGQEVILRCVPISNHLYFYWYRQILGQKVEFLVSFYNNEISEKSEIFDDQFSVERPDGSNFTLKIRSTKLEDSAMYFCAGKQGAGEKLFFGSGTQLSVL.

This rearrangement joins TRBV30 to TRBJ1-1; D is ambiguous. Germline V CDR1 and CDR2: GTSNPN, SVGIG (reference sequence). The V and J ends lost 2 bases and 2 bases respectively, with 6 bases between them. CDR3 length: 12 amino acids. CDR3 sequence reads: CAWSRRNTEAFF. In DNA, the CDR3 is TGTGCCTGGAGTCGGAGAAACACTGAAGCTTTCTTT.

V and J are TRBV7-9 and TRBJ2-5, with 10 bases fitting TRBD1. V dropped 1 base and J dropped 7; count of bases not matched to a gene: 9. Looked up from germline, CDR1 is SEHNR and CDR2 is FQNEAQ (reference sequence). CDR3 size: 16 residues. The CDR3 nucleotides read TGTGCCAGCAGCTTAGGGACACCGGGACAGGGGAGGACCCAGTACTTC. The encoded protein is CASSLGTPGQGRTQYF.

The V gene is TRBV19, the J gene TRBJ2-2; possible D gene TRBD1, 6 bases. The CDR3 runs 14 residues. Trimming took 7 bases from V and 4 from J, leaving 13 bases between them. Per germline, CDR1 LNHDA and CDR2 SQIVND (reference sequence). This CDR3 is CASNYRAGTGELFF. CDR3 nucleotides: TGTGCCAGTAATTACAGGGCTGGCACCGGGGAGCTGTTTTTT.

The chain is built from TRBV5-6 and TRBJ1-4; 9 positions agree with TRBD1. V dropped 3 bases and J dropped 6; count of bases not matched to a gene: 9. CDR1 and CDR2 from the germline V gene are SGHDT and YYEEEE. The CDR3 loop spans 16 amino acids. CDR3 DNA: TGTGCCAGCAGCTCCCCGGGGACAGGGATTCATGAAAAACTGTTTTTT. This gives the protein CASSSPGTGIHEKLFF. Supplemented by reference TRBV5-6 and TRBJ1-4, the full variable domain reads DAGVTQSPTHLIKTRGQQVTLRCSPKSGHDTVSWYQQALGQGPQFIFQYYEEEERQRGNFPDRFSGHQFPNYSSELNVNALLLGDSALYLCASSSPGTGIHEKLFFGSGTQLSVL.

This clone showed up just once. This chain connects TRBV5-8 to TRBJ2-6; 7 bases are shared with TRBD1. The germline CDR1 and CDR2 sequences are SGHTS and YDEGEE. V lost 4 bases, J lost 0 bases, and 4 bases stayed unmatched. The length of the CDR3 is 16 residues. CDR3 loop: CASSQTGNSGANVLTF. The CDR3 DNA sequence: TGTGCCAGCAGCCAGACAGGGAACTCTGGGGCCAACGTCCTGACTTTC.

The V call is TRBV28, the J call TRBJ1-2; D remains unclear. The CDR3 is 11 amino acids. Germline assignment: CDR1 MDHEN and CDR2 SYDVKM. V was shortened by 8 bases and J by 3 bases, with 7 bases between the two germline ends. The CDR3 loop is CASLFHYGYTF. DNA for the CDR3: TGTGCCAGCCTTTTCCACTATGGCTACACCTTC.

The V call is TRBV5-1, the J call TRBJ2-2; TRBD1 might be the D (6 bases). Germline V gene lookup returns CDR1 SGHRS and CDR2 YFSETQ. V lost 0 bases, J lost 6 bases, and 12 bases lay in between. This CDR3 contains 15 residues. The CDR3 is CASSLDRVGAGELFF. The CDR3 nucleotides are TGCGCCAGCAGCTTGGACAGGGTTGGCGCCGGGGAGCTGTTTTTT.

The chain recombines TRBV6-1 with TRBJ1-5, with 9 bases lining up with TRBD1. Germline V gives CDR1 MNHNS, CDR2 SASEGT. V dropped 7 bases and J dropped 6; count of bases not matched to a gene: 10. The CDR3 is 15 residues long. CDR3 bases: TGTGCCAGCACCTTCTCGGGGACAGGGAGTCAGCCCCAGCATTTT. Its translation is CASTFSGTGSQPQHF.

This chain uses TRBV7-9 with TRBJ2-7; tentative D call: TRBD2 (6 bases). The germline V gene has CDR1 SEHNR and CDR2 FQNEAQ (reference sequence). The CDR3 is made up of 13 amino acids. Trimming removed 5 bases at V and 7 bases at J, with 15 bases between. CDR3 sequence (DNA): TGTGCCAGCAGCCGCGGGACGGCCGGGGAGCAGTACTTC. Amino acids: CASSRGTAGEQYF.